The clone carrying this T cell receptor (beta chain) showed up many times. Antigen: not known. Researchers generated TCR beta cDNA from around 0.55 ug of total RNA, relying on a constant-region primer. Three nested multiplex PCR rounds of slightly modified ARM-PCR generated TCR beta libraries. The first two PCR rounds, roughly 10 cycles each, used TRBV1-TRBV30 forward primers and a C-beta reverse primer. TCRdb independently ran MiXCR on the multiplex PCR reads; one entry per CDR3 protein. Of about 310,000 distinct CDR3 sequences listed, around three fifths are singletons. This CDR3 region has 17 residues. From germline, CDR1 is SQVTM and CDR2 ANQGSEA. The V gene end was trimmed by 0 bases and the J gene end by 2 bases; junction bases not matched to a gene: 9. This entry is derived from a study of tumor-infiltrating lymphocytes in primary liver carcinoma. Broader study findings: Tumor region pairs showed greater overlap than either tumor-adjacent or tumor-blood pairs did.

The study extracted blood RNA from unsorted whole blood and also extracted germline DNA. Chronic HBV infection, which was untreated, was present in the patients. The chain joins TRBV29-1 to TRBJ1-5; 8 bases match TRBD1. This TCR was recovered from a man in his forties or fifties with primary liver carcinoma and hepatitis B virus infection. Material: peripheral blood. This CDR3 is CSVEDPGQEVGNQPQHF. The CDR3, as DNA: TGCAGCGTTGAAGACCCGGGACAGGAGGTCGGCAATCAGCCCCAGCATTTT. Looking up the rest from reference TRBV29-1 and TRBJ1-5 gives the full variable domain: SAVISQKPSRDICQRGTSLTIQCQVDSQVTMMFWYRQQPGQSLTLIATANQGSEATYESGFVIDKFPISRPNLTFSTLTVSNMSPEDSSIYLCSVEDPGQEVGNQPQHFGDGTRLSIL.